The clone carrying this T cell receptor beta chain was recorded only once. The data derive from a study of cytomegalovirus exposure and HLA in healthy donors. Germline lookup yields CDR1 ENHRY and CDR2 SYGVKD. The CDR3 consists of 15 residues. V shed 7 bases, J shed 0 bases, and the junction held 8 bases outside the gene matches. 13 Jbeta primers and 60 Vbeta primers were used for the PCR. Here immunoSEQ multiplex PCR was the method, and the copy in TCRdb shows in-frame clones only, minus some. The table lists under 200,000 clones, roughly 80% of them singletons, with 1.4% in the top ten. The receptor's source is a woman in her 30s in good health and CMV-seronegative. The V gene is TRBV10-3, the J gene TRBJ2-7, with 8 bases that match TRBD1. Material: PBMCs. The CDR3 spells CAIKQGDRNSYEQYF. CDR3 coding DNA: TGTGCCATCAAACAAGGGGACAGGAACTCCTACGAGCAGTACTTC.